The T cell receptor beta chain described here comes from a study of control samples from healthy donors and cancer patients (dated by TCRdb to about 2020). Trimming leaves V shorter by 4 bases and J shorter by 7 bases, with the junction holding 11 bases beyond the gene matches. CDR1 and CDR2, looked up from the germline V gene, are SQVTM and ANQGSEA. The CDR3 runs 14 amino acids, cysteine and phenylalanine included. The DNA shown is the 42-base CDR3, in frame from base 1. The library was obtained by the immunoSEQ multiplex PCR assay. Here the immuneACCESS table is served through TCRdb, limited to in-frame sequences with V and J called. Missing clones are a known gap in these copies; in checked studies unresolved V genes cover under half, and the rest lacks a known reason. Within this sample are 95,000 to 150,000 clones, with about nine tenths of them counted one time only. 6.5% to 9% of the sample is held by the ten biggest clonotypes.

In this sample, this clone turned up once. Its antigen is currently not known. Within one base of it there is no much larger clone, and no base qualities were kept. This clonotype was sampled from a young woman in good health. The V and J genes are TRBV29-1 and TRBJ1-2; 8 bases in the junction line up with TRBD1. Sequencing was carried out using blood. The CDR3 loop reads CSVGLPSGGSGYTF. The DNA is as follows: TGCAGCGTTGGGCTTCCCTCAGGGGGCTCTGGCTACACCTTC.